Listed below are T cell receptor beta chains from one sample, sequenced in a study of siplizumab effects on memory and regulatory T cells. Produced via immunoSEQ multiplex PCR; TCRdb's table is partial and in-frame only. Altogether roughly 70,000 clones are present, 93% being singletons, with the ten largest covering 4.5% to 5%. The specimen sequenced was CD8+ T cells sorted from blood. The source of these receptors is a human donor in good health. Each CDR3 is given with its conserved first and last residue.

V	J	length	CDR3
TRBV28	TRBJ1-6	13	CASSLLGESPLHF
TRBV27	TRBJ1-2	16	CASRGPGQGAVYGYTF
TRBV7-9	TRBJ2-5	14	CASSLGVSGETQYF
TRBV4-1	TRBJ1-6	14	CASSYPGQESPLHF
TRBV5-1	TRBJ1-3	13	CASSLGGGNTIYF
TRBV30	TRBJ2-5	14	CAWSGGSIQETQYF
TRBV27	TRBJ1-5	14	CASSLSGDNQPQHF
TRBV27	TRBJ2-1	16	CATAPQGVDSYNEQFF
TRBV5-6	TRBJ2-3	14	CASMKGRATDTQYF
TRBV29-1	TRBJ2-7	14	CSVELRGVPYEQYF
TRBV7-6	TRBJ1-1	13	CASSLSRATEAFF
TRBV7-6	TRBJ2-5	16	CASSLGTGPYQETQYF
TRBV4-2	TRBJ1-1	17	CASSQESVARPYPKAFF
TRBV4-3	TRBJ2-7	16	CASSQDRGTPTYEQYF
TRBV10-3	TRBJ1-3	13	CAISAGEENTIYF
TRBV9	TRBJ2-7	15	CASSVEAVERNEQYF
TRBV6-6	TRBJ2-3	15	CASRMLRPYTDTQYF
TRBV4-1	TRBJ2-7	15	CASSQEEGGRDEQYF
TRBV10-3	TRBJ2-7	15	CAIGTSGGNPYEQYF
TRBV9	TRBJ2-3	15	CASSVSGGATDTQYF
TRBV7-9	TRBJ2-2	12	CASSPDTGELFF
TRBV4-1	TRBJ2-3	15	CASSQVAVGADTQYF
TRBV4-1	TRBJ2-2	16	CASSPTGLGNTGELFF
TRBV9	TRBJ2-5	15	CASSVSGGLIETQYF
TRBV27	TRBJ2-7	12	CASSPLSEEQYF
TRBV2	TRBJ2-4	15	CASSDGLRAKNIQYF
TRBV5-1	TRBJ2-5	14	CASSLGHNQETQYF
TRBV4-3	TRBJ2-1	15	CASSQDRYLGNEQFF
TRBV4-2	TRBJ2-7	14	CASSQDQGGYEQYF
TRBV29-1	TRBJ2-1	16	CSVEGTSGGSFNEQFF
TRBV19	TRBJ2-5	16	CASSISGTGGIETQYF
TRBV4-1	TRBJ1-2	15	CASSQITGGLYGYTF
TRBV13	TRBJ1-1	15	CASSLDPAMNTEAFF
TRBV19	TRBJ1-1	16	CASAGTGSGGDTEAFF
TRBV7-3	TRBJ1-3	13	CASGMGSGNTIYF
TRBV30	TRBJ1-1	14	CAWRWGAGDTEAFF
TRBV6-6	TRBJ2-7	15	CASSYTAGQTYEQYF
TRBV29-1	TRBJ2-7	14	CSVDEGDGSYEQYF
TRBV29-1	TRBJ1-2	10	CSAGPYGYTF
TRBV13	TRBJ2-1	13	CASSFRLYNEQFF
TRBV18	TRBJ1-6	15	CASSPGDPWDSPLHF
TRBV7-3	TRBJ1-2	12	CASSGGAYGYTF
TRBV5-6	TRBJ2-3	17	CASSMPDHDLYTDTQYF
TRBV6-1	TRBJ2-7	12	CASSPRGYEQYF